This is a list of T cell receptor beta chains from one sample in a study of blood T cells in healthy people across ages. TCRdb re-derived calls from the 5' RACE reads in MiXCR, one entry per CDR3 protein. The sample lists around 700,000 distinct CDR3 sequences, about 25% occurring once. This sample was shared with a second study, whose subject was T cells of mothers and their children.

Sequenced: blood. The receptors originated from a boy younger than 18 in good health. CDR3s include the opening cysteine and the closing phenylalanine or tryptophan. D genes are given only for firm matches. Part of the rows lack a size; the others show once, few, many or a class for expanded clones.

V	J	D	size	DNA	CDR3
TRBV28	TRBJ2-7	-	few	TGTGCCAGCACCCTACAGACGGAGCAGTACTTC	CASTLQTEQYF
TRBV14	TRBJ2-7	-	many	TGTGCCAGCAGCCAAGGAGGATCCTACGAGCAGTACTTC	CASSQGGSYEQYF
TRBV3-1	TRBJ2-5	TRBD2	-	TGTGCCAGCAGCCAAGATATGACGGGGGGTGGAAAGACCCAGTACTTC	CASSQDMTGGGKTQYF
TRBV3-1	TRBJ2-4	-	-	TGTGCCAGCAGCCTACCCTGGGGGCAGAGCAAAAACATTCAGTACTTC	CASSLPWGQSKNIQYF
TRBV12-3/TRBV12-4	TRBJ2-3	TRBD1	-	TGTGCCAGCAGAGGGGGGACAGGGAACACAGATACGCAGTATTTT	CASRGGTGNTDTQYF
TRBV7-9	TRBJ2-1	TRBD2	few	TGTGCCAGCAGCTTGTATGGCGGGGGGAACAATGAGCAGTTCTTC	CASSLYGGGNNEQFF
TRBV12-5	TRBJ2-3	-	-	TGTGCTAGTGGTTTTCCCAGGGGATTCACAGATACGCAGTATTTT	CASGFPRGFTDTQYF
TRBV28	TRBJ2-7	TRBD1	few	TGTGCCAGCCGGCCCCCGGGACAGGTCTCCTACGAGCAGTACTTC	CASRPPGQVSYEQYF
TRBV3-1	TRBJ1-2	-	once	TGTGCCAGCAGCCAATCTGGCTATGGCTACACCTTC	CASSQSGYGYTF
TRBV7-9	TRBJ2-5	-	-	TGTGCCAGCAGCCTTGAAGAGACCCAGCACTTC	CASSLEETQHF
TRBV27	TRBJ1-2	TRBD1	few	TGTGCCAGCAGTTTTATTGGGGACAGGGTTGACTATGGCTACACCTTC	CASSFIGDRVDYGYTF
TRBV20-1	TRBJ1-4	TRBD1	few	TGCAGTGCTAGAAGGGGACAGCAAAGGGGCGAAAAACTGTTTTTT	CSARRGQQRGEKLFF
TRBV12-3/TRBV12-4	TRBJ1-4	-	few	TGTGCCAGCAGTCGCTCCTGGGACATCCCCCGGGAAAAACTGTTTTTT	CASSRSWDIPREKLFF
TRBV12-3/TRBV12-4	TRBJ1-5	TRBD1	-	TGTGCCAGCAGTTTATCTTATGGGTTTTGGGTTGACAGGGACAATCAGCCCCAGCATTTT	CASSLSYGFWVDRDNQPQHF
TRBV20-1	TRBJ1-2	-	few	TGCAGTGCTTACAAACAGGGTATTCTGAGCTACACCTTC	CSAYKQGILSYTF
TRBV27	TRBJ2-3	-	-	TGTGCCAGCAGTTTTACCCGGGGAAGCACAGATACGCAGTATTTT	CASSFTRGSTDTQYF
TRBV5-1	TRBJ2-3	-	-	TGCGCCAGCGGAGTAACAGGGATCTACACAGATACGCAGTATTTT	CASGVTGIYTDTQYF
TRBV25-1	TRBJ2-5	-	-	TGTGCCAGCAGTTTCCGTGACATTCGAGGGGAGACCCAGTACTTC	CASSFRDIRGETQYF
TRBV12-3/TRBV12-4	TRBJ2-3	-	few	TGTGCCAGCAGTTTGGTTCATGGTACGCAGTATTTT	CASSLVHGTQYF
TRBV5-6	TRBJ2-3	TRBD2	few	TGTGCCAGCAGCTTGGTTGCGGGAGGGCCCGGAGCGCAGTATTTT	CASSLVAGGPGAQYF
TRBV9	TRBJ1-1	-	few	TGTGCCAGCAGCGGCGAGGGGGAGGTCTCTGAAGCTTTCTTT	CASSGEGEVSEAFF
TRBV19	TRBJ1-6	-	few	TGTGCCAGTAGTATTGGGACCAAGGAAACACCCCTCCACTTT	CASSIGTKETPLHF
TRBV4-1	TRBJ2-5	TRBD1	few	TGCGCCAGCAGCCATCCAGAGGGACAGAACCACAATGAGCAGCTCTTC	CASSHPEGQNHNEQLF
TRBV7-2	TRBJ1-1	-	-	TGTGCCAGCAGCTTAGCGGGCAGCTATCTGAACACTGAAGCTTTCTTT	CASSLAGSYLNTEAFF
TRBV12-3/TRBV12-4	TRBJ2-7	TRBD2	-	TGTGCCAGCAGGGAGGGAGGGCCCTACGAGCAGTACTTC	CASREGGPYEQYF
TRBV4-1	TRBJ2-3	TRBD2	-	TGCGCCAGCAGCCAACCTCTAGCGGGAGAGACGTATATACGGGATACGCAGTATTTT	CASSQPLAGETYIRDTQYF
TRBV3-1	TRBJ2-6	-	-	TGTGCCAGCAGCCGCAGTGGCCAGGGGCGCTCTGGGGCCAACGTCCTGACTTTC	CASSRSGQGRSGANVLTF
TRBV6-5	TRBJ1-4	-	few	TGTGCCAGCAGTTACTCCGGGACAACTAATGAAAAACTGTTTTTT	CASSYSGTTNEKLFF
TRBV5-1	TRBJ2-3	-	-	TGCGCCAGCAGCTTGGCCGAGGCCGGGGCGGCAGATGCGCAGTATTTT	CASSLAEAGAADAQYF
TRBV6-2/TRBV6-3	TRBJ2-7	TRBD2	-	TGTGCCAGCGGTTACTGGACTAGCGGGAGGGAGCAGTACTTC	CASGYWTSGREQYF
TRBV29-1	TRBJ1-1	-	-	TGCAGCGTTGAGGGGGGCGCAACCACTGAAGCTTTCTTT	CSVEGGATTEAFF
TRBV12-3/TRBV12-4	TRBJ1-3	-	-	TGTGCCAGCAGTTTTGGACGACGGACGACTGGAAACACCATATATTTT	CASSFGRRTTGNTIYF